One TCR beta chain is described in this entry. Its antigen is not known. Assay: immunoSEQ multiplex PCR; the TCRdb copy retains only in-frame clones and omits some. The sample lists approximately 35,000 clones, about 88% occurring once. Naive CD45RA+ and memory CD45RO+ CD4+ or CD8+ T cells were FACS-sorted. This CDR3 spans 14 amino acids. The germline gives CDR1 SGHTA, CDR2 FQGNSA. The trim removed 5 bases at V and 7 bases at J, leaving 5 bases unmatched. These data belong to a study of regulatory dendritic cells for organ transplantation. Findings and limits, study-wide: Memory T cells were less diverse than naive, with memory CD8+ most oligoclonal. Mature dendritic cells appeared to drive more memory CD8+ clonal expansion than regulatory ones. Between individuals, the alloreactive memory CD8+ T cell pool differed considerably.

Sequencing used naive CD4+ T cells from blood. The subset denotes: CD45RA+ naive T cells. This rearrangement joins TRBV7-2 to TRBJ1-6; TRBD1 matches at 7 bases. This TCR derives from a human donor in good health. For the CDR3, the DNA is TGTGCCAGCAGCCTCAGGGGGGGGAATTCACCCCTCCACTTT. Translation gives CASSLRGGNSPLHF.